Reported below is one TCR beta chain. Its antigen remains unknown. General study points: Tumor Treg TCRs overlapped most with tumor naive CD4+ cells. The larger cohort examined one V-J beta rearrangement, not whole repertoires.

Semi-nested PCR with Nested Universal Primer A followed constant-region reverse priming of full-length variable regions. TCRdb reprocessed the 5' RACE reads via MiXCR and lists one record per CDR3 protein. The table lists approximately 40,000 distinct CDR3 sequences, over 25% of them singletons. CD4+CD45RO+CD25- cells were isolated as memory CD4+ T cells. The CDR3 has 13 residues. In germline, CDR1 is DFQATT, CDR2 SNEGSKA (reference sequence). V lost 2 bases, J lost 4 bases, and 4 bases stayed unmatched. Source material: tumor-infiltrating memory CD4+ T cells sorted from the breast tumor. Sample subset: memory CD4+ T cells, CD4+CD45RO+CD25-. This sequence originates from a female donor with breast cancer. This rearrangement joins TRBV20-1 to TRBJ1-1; TRBD1 matches 7 bases. CDR3 protein: CSARLSGGTEAFF. In nucleotides, the CDR3 is TGCAGTGCTAGATTGTCAGGGGGCACTGAAGCTTTCTTT.